Given below is one T cell receptor (beta chain) in context. From germline, CDR1 is GTSNPN and CDR2 SVGIG (reference sequence). The ends were cut back, 0 bases at V and 0 bases at J, with 6 bases in the middle. The CDR3 consists of 15 residues. The sample comes from a study of cytomegalovirus exposure and HLA in healthy donors. The data were produced by immunoSEQ multiplex PCR, yet TCRdb's version contains in-frame clones alone and is incomplete. The sample contains 150,000 to 200,000 clones, over 85% of which appear only once. Sequenced: PBMCs. The V call is TRBV30, the J call TRBJ2-6; D ambiguous. The TCR originated in a man between 18 and 35 years old in good health and CMV-seropositive. In nucleotides, the CDR3 is TGTGCCTGGAGTGTACGGGTCTCTGGGGCCAACGTCCTGACTTTC. Amino acid sequence: CAWSVRVSGANVLTF. Complete variable domain (other parts from reference TRBV30 and TRBJ2-6): SQTIHQWPATLVQPVGSPLSLECTVEGTSNPNLYWYRQAAGRGLQLLFYSVGIGQISSEVPQNLSASRPQDRQFILSSKKLLLSDSGFYLCAWSVRVSGANVLTFGAGSRLTVL.